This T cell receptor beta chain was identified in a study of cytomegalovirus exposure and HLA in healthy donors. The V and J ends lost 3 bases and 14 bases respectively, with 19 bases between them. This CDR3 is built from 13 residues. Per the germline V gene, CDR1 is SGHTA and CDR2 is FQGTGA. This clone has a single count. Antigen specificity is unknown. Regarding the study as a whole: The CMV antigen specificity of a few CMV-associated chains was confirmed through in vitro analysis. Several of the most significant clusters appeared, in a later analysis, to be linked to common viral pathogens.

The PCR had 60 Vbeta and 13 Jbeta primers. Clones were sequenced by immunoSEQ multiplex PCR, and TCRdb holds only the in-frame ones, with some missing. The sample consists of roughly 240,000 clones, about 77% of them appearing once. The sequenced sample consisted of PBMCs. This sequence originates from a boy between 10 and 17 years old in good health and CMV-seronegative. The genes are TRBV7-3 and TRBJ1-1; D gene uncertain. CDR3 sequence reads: CASSFHQERILFF. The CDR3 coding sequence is TGTGCCAGCAGCTTCCACCAAGAGAGGATTTTGTTCTTT.